What follows are 14 T cell receptor beta chains derived from one specimen sequenced in a study of T cells expressing NK-cell markers. TCRdb reworked the 5' RACE reads into one entry per CDR3 protein, no DNA. The table lists 400,000 to 500,000 distinct CDR3 sequences. Sequencing was performed on blood T cells: a sorted CD56 or NKG2C T cell subset, CD4+ or CD8+ T cells, or bulk PBMC T cells (not recorded which). Receptors originate from a woman aged 18 to 69 in good health.

The chain carries TRBV6-5 and TRBJ2-2. The CDR3 sequence is 12 residues long. Germline V gene sequence: CDR1 MNHEY, CDR2 SVGAGI. The CDR3 protein is CASSYLFRELFF.

The rearrangement links TRBV12-3 or TRBV12-4 to TRBJ2-2; TCRdb proposes TRBD1, but this gene call is untestable without DNA. The CDR3 length is 17 residues. The CDR3 is CASSLDPGQSRTGELFF.

Here the CDR3 reads CASSQSQNTGELFF. The chain couples TRBV10-2 to TRBJ2-2. Germline V gene data show CDR1 as WSHSY and CDR2 as SAAADI. CDR3 length: 14 amino acids.

The chain uses TRBV12-3 or TRBV12-4 and TRBJ2-1; TCRdb outputs TRBD2, but without DNA this stays unchecked. There are 15 residues in the CDR3. This CDR3 is CASTRDYNSYNEQFF.

This sequence joins TRBV7-2 and TRBJ2-7; the D call of TRBD2 rests on TCRdb alone, since no DNA is present to check it. In germline, CDR1 is SGHTA, CDR2 FQGNSA. The CDR3 totals 14 residues. The CDR3 sequence is CASSLDGRRYEQYF.

This chain connects TRBV20-1 to TRBJ1-5. Germline CDR1 and CDR2: DFQATT and SNEGSKA (reference sequence). The CDR3 covers 13 residues. Here the CDR3 reads CSASTALAEPQHF.

The chain joins TRBV20-1 to TRBJ1-1; the D gene TCRdb calls, TRBD1, cannot be checked with no DNA. The CDR3 extends over 12 amino acids. The V gene's germline CDR1 is DFQATT and CDR2 SNEGSKA (reference sequence). Here the CDR3 reads CSASGFGTEAFF.

V and J are TRBV2 and TRBJ2-1. The CDR3 extends over 15 amino acids. Germline values: CDR1 SNHLY, CDR2 FYNNEI. This CDR3 is CASSIEWSTYNEQFF. The variable domain in full, with the rest retrieved from reference TRBV2 and TRBJ2-1, is EPEVTQTPSHQVTQMGQEVILRCVPISNHLYFYWYRQILGQKVEFLVSFYNNEISEKSEIFDDQFSVERPDGSNFTLKIRSTKLEDSAMYFCASSIEWSTYNEQFFGPGTRLTVL.

The chain carries TRBV7-9 and TRBJ1-5; checking the TCRdb D call of TRBD1 is not possible without DNA. Germline lookup yields CDR1 SEHNR and CDR2 FQNEAQ (reference sequence). The CDR3 length is 16 residues. The chain's CDR3 is CASSLGTGGSNQPQHF.

This chain joins TRBV21-1 and TRBJ2-3; TCRdb indicates TRBD1, and absent DNA this call remains unverified. TRBV21-1 is noted as a pseudogene. The CDR3 has 15 amino acids. CDR3 amino acids: CASDVVSGGADTQYF.

This chain uses TRBV5-1 with TRBJ2-1; the D call from TCRdb, TRBD2, cannot be confirmed without DNA. Germline V CDR1 and CDR2: SGHRS, YFSETQ. The CDR3 covers 14 residues. This CDR3 is CASSLVSGDNEQFF. The full variable domain, with the rest looked up from reference TRBV5-1 and TRBJ2-1, is KAGVTQTPRYLIKTRGQQVTLSCSPISGHRSVSWYQQTPGQGLQFLFEYFSETQRNKGNFPGRFSGRQFSNSRSEMNVSTLELGDSALYLCASSLVSGDNEQFFGPGTRLTVL.

This chain links TRBV6-1 with TRBJ2-4; TCRdb indicates TRBD2, and absent DNA this call remains unverified. This CDR3 contains 16 residues. Germline lookup yields CDR1 MNHNS and CDR2 SASEGT. CDR3 residues: CASRLTPTEGKNIQYF.

The chain is built from TRBV6-1 and TRBJ1-3. Germline values: CDR1 MNHNS, CDR2 SASEGT. The CDR3 is 16 residues long. The CDR3 spells CASSEGYTLGGNTIYF.

The chain couples TRBV15 to TRBJ2-1; the D call from TCRdb, TRBD2, cannot be confirmed without DNA. From germline, CDR1 is LNHNV and CDR2 YYDKDF (reference sequence). The CDR3 spans 15 residues. The CDR3: CATSTKTLPRNEQFF.